The table lists the clone carrying this T cell receptor (beta chain) with a few counts. Its antigen is unidentified. PCR primers comprised 60 Vbeta and 13 Jbeta primers. Sequencing was performed with immunoSEQ multiplex PCR; in TCRdb, only in-frame clones are kept and a portion is missing. The table shows some 250,000 clones, with around 76% occurring only once. The data belong to a study of cytomegalovirus exposure and HLA in healthy donors. Study as a whole: As released early, the data held some 80 million unique TCRs from HLA-typed donors. Findings and limits, study-wide: Most CMV-associated TCR beta chains appeared HLA-restricted in a later analysis.

The sequence was obtained from a woman in her thirties or forties in good health and CMV-seropositive. The sequencing sample was made of PBMCs.

The CDR3 bases are TGTGCCAGCAGCCAAGAAATGCGGACACAAGAGACCCAGTACTTC. The encoded protein is CASSQEMRTQETQYF. The J gene is TRBJ2-5, the V gene TRBV5-4, with D possibly being TRBD1 (5 bases). The CDR3 extends over 15 amino acids. Germline CDR1 and CDR2: SGHNT and YYREEE (reference sequence). V was pared by 4 bases and J by 2 bases, with 15 bases between.